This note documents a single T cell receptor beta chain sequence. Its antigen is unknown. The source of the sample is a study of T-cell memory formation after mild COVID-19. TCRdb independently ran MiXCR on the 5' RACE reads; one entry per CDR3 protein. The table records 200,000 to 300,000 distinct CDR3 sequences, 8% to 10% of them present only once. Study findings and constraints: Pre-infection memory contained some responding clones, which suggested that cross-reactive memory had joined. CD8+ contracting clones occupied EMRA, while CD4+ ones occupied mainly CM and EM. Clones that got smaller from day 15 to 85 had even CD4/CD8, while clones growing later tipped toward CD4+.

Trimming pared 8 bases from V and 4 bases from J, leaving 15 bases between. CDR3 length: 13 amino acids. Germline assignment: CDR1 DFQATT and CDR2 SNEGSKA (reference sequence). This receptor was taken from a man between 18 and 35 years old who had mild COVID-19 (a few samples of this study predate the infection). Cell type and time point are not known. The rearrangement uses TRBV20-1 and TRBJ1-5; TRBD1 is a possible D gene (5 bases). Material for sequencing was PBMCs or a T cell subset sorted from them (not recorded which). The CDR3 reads CSSGWGVNQPQHF. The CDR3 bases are TGCAGTTCGGGGTGGGGGGTTAATCAGCCCCAGCATTTT.